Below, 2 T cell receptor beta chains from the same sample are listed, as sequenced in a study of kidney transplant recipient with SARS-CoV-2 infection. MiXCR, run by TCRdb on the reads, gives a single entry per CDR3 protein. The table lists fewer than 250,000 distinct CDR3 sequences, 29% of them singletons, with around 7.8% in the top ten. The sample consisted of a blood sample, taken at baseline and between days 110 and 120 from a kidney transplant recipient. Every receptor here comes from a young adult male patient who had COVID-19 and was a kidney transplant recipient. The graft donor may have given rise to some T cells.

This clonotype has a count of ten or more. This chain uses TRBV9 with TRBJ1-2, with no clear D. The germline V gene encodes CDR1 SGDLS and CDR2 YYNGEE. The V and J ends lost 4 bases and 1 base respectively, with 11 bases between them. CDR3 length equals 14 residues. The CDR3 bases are TGTGCCAGCAGCCCCTTCGGACTTAACTATGGCTACACCTTC. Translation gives CASSPFGLNYGYTF. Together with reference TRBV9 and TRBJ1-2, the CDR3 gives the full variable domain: DSGVTQTPKHLITATGQRVTLRCSPRSGDLSVYWYQQSLDQGLQFLIQYYNGEERAKGNILERFSAQQFPDLHSELNLSSLELGDSALYFCASSPFGLNYGYTFGSGTRLTVV.

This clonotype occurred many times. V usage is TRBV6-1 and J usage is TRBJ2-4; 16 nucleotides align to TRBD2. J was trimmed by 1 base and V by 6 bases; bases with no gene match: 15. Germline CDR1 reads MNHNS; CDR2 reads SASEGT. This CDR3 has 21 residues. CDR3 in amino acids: CASSQDRPGLAGGGAKNIQYF. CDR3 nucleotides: TGTGCCAGCAGCCAAGACCGCCCGGGACTAGCGGGAGGGGGGGCCAAAAACATTCAGTACTTC.